These T cell receptor beta chains were read from a single sample in a study of technical replicates of blood from several donors. Assay: immunoSEQ multiplex PCR; the TCRdb copy retains only in-frame clones and omits some. The sample includes 70,000 to 85,000 clones, 92% of them seen just once. The material sequenced was T cells isolated from PBMCs. These receptors came from a human donor in good health. Each CDR3 is given with its conserved first and last residue. A D gene is named only where the DNA matches it firmly. Some rows mark clone size as missing; the rest say once, few, many or name a class of expanded clone.

d_call | j_call | v_call | clone_size | cdr3_aa | cdr3_nt
TRBD2 | TRBJ2-1 | TRBV5-6 | - | CASSSGLAPYEQFF | TGTGCCAGCAGCTCGGGACTAGCGCCCTATGAGCAGTTCTTC
- | TRBJ1-5 | TRBV6-1 | - | CASSEAWGVNNQPQHF | TGTGCCAGCAGTGAAGCTTGGGGGGTAAACAATCAGCCCCAGCATTTT
- | TRBJ1-1 | TRBV5-4 | - | CASSLSSTEAFF | TGTGCCAGCAGCTTGTCGAGTACTGAAGCTTTCTTT
- | TRBJ1-2 | TRBV7-9 | - | CASSLALTEKGYTF | TGTGCCAGCAGCTTAGCGTTAACCGAGAAGGGCTACACCTTC
TRBD2 | TRBJ2-7 | TRBV7-6 | - | CASSLGGWRYEQYF | TGTGCCAGCAGCTTGGGGGGGTGGAGGTACGAGCAGTACTTC
TRBD1 | TRBJ1-5 | TRBV6-1 | - | CASSDDTGGVSGPQHF | TGTGCCAGCAGTGATGATACAGGGGGCGTCTCCGGGCCCCAGCATTTT
- | TRBJ1-4 | TRBV30 | - | CAWSRNEKLFF | TGTGCCTGGAGTCGTAATGAAAAACTGTTTTTT
TRBD1 | TRBJ1-1 | TRBV18 | - | CASSRRDRGQNTEAFF | TGTGCCAGCTCACGCCGGGACAGGGGGCAGAACACTGAAGCTTTCTTT
- | TRBJ1-2 | TRBV19 | - | CASSSDSPYGYTF | TGTGCCAGTAGTTCGGACAGCCCCTATGGCTACACCTTC
- | TRBJ2-1 | TRBV29-1 | - | CSVVAGIPYNEQFF | TGCAGCGTTGTAGCAGGGATTCCTTACAATGAGCAGTTCTTC
- | TRBJ2-7 | TRBV2 | - | CASSGELPEQYF | TGTGCCAGCAGTGGAGAGTTACCCGAGCAGTACTTC
TRBD1 | TRBJ2-7 | TRBV15 | - | CATSFDRDDEQYF | TGTGCCACCAGCTTCGACAGGGACGACGAGCAGTACTTC
TRBD1 | TRBJ1-2 | TRBV5-1 | few | CASSPGTGDPYGYTF | TGCGCCAGCAGCCCCGGGACAGGGGATCCCTATGGCTACACCTTC
TRBD1 | TRBJ2-1 | TRBV30 | - | CAWSPGQGFNEQFF | TGTGCCTGGAGTCCGGGACAGGGGTTCAATGAGCAGTTCTTC
- | TRBJ2-1 | TRBV14 | - | CASSFSGYNEQFF | TGTGCCAGCAGCTTTAGCGGATACAATGAGCAGTTCTTC
TRBD1 | TRBJ2-3 | TRBV6-1 | - | CASSADRGWDTQYF | TGTGCCAGCAGTGCGGACAGGGGGTGGGATACGCAGTATTTT
- | TRBJ2-5 | TRBV30 | - | CAWSTGETQYF | TGTGCCTGGAGTACCGGGGAGACCCAGTACTTC
- | TRBJ2-1 | TRBV27 | - | CASSLNYLPYNEQFF | TGTGCCAGCAGTTTAAACTACTTGCCTTACAATGAGCAGTTCTTC
TRBD2 | TRBJ2-1 | TRBV10-3 | - | CAIILQTSGRAPNEQFF | TGTGCCATCATTTTACAGACTAGCGGGAGGGCCCCGAATGAGCAGTTCTTC
- | TRBJ1-4 | TRBV19 | once | CASSIGLTTNEKLFF | TGTGCCAGTAGTATAGGACTGACAACTAATGAAAAACTGTTTTTT
- | TRBJ1-1 | TRBV5-1 | once | CASSLKGGTEAFF | TGCGCCAGCAGCTTGAAAGGAGGCACTGAAGCTTTCTTT
TRBD2 | TRBJ2-6 | TRBV7-2 | - | CASSQGTSGGSGANVLTF | TGTGCCAGCAGCCAAGGGACTAGCGGGGGCTCTGGGGCCAACGTCCTGACTTTC
TRBD1 | TRBJ1-1 | TRBV27 | - | CASSPGQGGTEAFF | TGTGCCAGCAGTCCTGGACAGGGGGGCACTGAAGCTTTCTTT
TRBD1 | TRBJ2-7 | TRBV5-1 | once | CASSPDRANEQYF | TGCGCCAGCAGCCCGGACAGGGCGAACGAGCAGTACTTC
TRBD2 | TRBJ2-3 | TRBV7-3 | - | CASSLIPSGSIDTQYF | TGTGCCAGCAGCTTAATACCCAGCGGGAGTATAGATACGCAGTATTTT
TRBD2 | TRBJ2-7 | TRBV6-5 | - | CASRGGDNYEQYF | TGTGCCAGCAGGGGGGGGGATAACTACGAGCAGTACTTC
- | TRBJ2-2 | TRBV7-2 | - | CASSLKPRAGELFF | TGTGCCAGCAGCTTAAAACCTCGGGCCGGGGAGCTGTTTTTT
TRBD1 | TRBJ2-1 | TRBV5-4 | - | CASRPDRVVYNEQFF | TGTGCCAGCAGACCCGACAGGGTAGTTTACAATGAGCAGTTCTTC
- | TRBJ1-2 | TRBV10-3 | - | CAISALGKGEANYGYTF | TGTGCCATCAGTGCCCTAGGTAAAGGGGAGGCCAACTATGGCTACACCTTC
- | TRBJ1-4 | TRBV19 | - | CASSNRRGADEKLFF | TGTGCCAGTAGTAACCGCAGGGGTGCGGATGAAAAACTGTTTTTT
TRBD1 | TRBJ2-3 | TRBV6-5 | once | CASSQGRGLADTQYF | TGTGCCAGCAGCCAAGGCAGGGGGCTGGCAGATACGCAGTATTTT
- | TRBJ2-5 | TRBV28 | - | CASSAWGVQETQYF | TGTGCCAGCAGTGCCTGGGGGGTTCAAGAGACCCAGTACTTC
- | TRBJ2-7 | TRBV7-7 | - | CASSLDEGPYEQYF | TGTGCCAGCAGCTTAGATGAGGGCCCCTACGAGCAGTACTTC
TRBD2 | TRBJ2-2 | TRBV28 | once | CASGSGSLRTGELFF | TGTGCCAGCGGTAGCGGGAGTTTACGGACCGGGGAGCTGTTTTTT
- | TRBJ1-2 | TRBV14 | - | CASSQDVTGAYGYTF | TGTGCCAGCAGCCAAGATGTGACAGGAGCCTATGGCTACACCTTC
- | TRBJ2-2 | TRBV5-1 | - | CASSLAGGYTGELFF | TGCGCCAGCAGCTTGGCCGGGGGTTACACCGGGGAGCTGTTTTTT
- | TRBJ2-1 | TRBV4-2 | - | CASSQDLGVGGSNEQFF | TGTGCCAGCAGCCAAGATTTAGGGGTGGGTGGTTCTAATGAGCAGTTCTTC
TRBD2 | TRBJ2-7 | TRBV5-1 | - | CASSFSGPLWGGVDEQYF | TGCGCCAGCAGCTTCTCAGGGCCTCTCTGGGGGGGAGTGGACGAGCAGTACTTC
- | TRBJ1-4 | TRBV6-6 | - | CASSYSGARIEKLFF | TGTGCCAGCAGTTACTCGGGGGCCAGGATTGAAAAACTGTTTTTT
- | TRBJ1-2 | TRBV30 | - | CAWSVNAEGYTF | TGTGCCTGGAGTGTAAATGCTGAGGGCTACACCTTC
- | TRBJ2-6 | TRBV7-3 | - | CASSLGGAGANVLTF | TGTGCCAGCAGCTTAGGGGGCGCCGGGGCCAACGTCCTGACTTTC
- | TRBJ2-5 | TRBV7-9 | few | CASSLGEETQYF | TGTGCCAGCAGCTTAGGGGAGGAGACCCAGTACTTC
- | TRBJ2-3 | TRBV15 | - | CATSRVGLPSDTQYF | TGTGCCACCAGCAGAGTGGGACTGCCATCAGATACGCAGTATTTT
- | TRBJ2-7 | TRBV2 | few | CASSSTGYEQYF | TGTGCCAGCAGTTCTACAGGTTACGAGCAGTACTTC
- | TRBJ2-7 | TRBV19 | - | CASSARQALLSEQYF | TGTGCCAGTAGTGCCCGACAGGCACTACTTAGCGAGCAGTACTTC
TRBD1 | TRBJ1-2 | TRBV7-2 | - | CASSLTGAEYGYTF | TGTGCCAGCAGCTTGACAGGGGCTGAGTATGGCTACACCTTC